The 5 T cell receptor beta chains presented below share a single source sample, sequenced in a study of response to subunit inactivated influenza vaccine. Via MiXCR, TCRdb re-called the RT-PCR reads, giving one row per CDR3 protein. Of around 500,000 distinct CDR3 sequences in the sample, approximately 11% were seen once. The starting material was PBMCs from blood, obtained 45 days after vaccination. The source of these receptors is a man aged 50-59 years who received an inactivated influenza vaccine.

This rearrangement joins TRBV2 to TRBJ2-7; D unclear. Germline V lookup: CDR1 SNHLY, CDR2 FYNNEI. The V gene lost 8 bases and the J gene lost 5 bases, with 10 bases spanning the gap. The CDR3 consists of 11 residues. The CDR3 nucleotides are TGTGCCAGCGAACAGTTCCACGAGCAGTACTTC. Translated, it gives CASEQFHEQYF.

This clonotype has just a few counts. The chain is built from TRBV13 and TRBJ2-1, with D unresolved. Germline V lookup: CDR1 PRHDT, CDR2 FYEKMQ (reference sequence). CDR3 length: 19 residues. Trimming took off 6 bases at V and 0 bases at J, with 24 bases between the two ends. The CDR3 coding sequence is TGTGCCAGCAGTCCTAAGTATTTTAGCCCCCCTAGCTCCTACAATGAGCAGTTCTTC. It yields the protein CASSPKYFSPPSSYNEQFF.

The J gene is TRBJ1-2, the V gene TRBV3-1; TRBD1 might be the D (5 bases). Germline lookup yields CDR1 LGHDT and CDR2 YNNKEL (reference sequence). V was shortened by 5 bases and J by 7 bases, with 11 bases between the two germline ends. The CDR3 has 12 amino acids. This CDR3 reads CASSFDRGGYTF. The CDR3 DNA follows: TGTGCCAGCAGCTTTGACAGAGGTGGCTACACCTTC.

This clonotype came up many times. V usage is TRBV29-1 and J usage is TRBJ2-1; perhaps TRBD2 as D (5 bases). Germline V gives CDR1 SQVTM, CDR2 ANQGSEA. The length of the CDR3 is 14 residues. With 6 bases removed from V and 1 base from J, the gap between germline ends came to 13 bases. Written as DNA, the CDR3 is TGCAGCGTCGCGGACTTTAGTTCCTACAATGAGCAGTTCTTC. It specifies CSVADFSSYNEQFF.

This clonotype has ten or more counts. This sequence joins TRBV28 and TRBJ2-7; D perhaps matches TRBD1 (5 bases). This CDR3 comprises 14 residues. Germline V gene lookup returns CDR1 MDHEN and CDR2 SYDVKM. Between the trimmed V and J ends, which lost 2 bases and 0 bases, there was a span of 8 bases. The CDR3 nucleotides are TGTGCCAGCAGTTTAAGGGGCCTCTCCTACGAGCAGTACTTC. This sequence encodes CASSLRGLSYEQYF. Full variable domain (missing parts from reference TRBV28 and TRBJ2-7): DVKVTQSSRYLVKRTGEKVFLECVQDMDHENMFWYRQDPGLGLRLIYFSYDVKMKEKGDIPEGYSVSREKKERFSLILESASTNQTSMYLCASSLRGLSYEQYFGPGTRLTVT.